This T cell receptor beta chain was captured by sequencing in a study of T cells after yellow fever vaccination. CDR1 LGHNA and CDR2 YNFKEQ come from the germline V gene. CDR3 length: 14 amino acids. Germline trimming cut 7 bases from V and 3 bases from J; bases unmatched to any gene: 5. This clonotype was detected many times. The antigen is undetermined. Study results and limitations: A weaker but faster secondary response was observed, peaking on day 5 versus 15.

TCRdb fed the 5' RACE reads into MiXCR, producing one record per CDR3 protein. The data contain approximately 70,000 distinct CDR3 sequences, approximately 7.3% of them singletons. The chain recombines TRBV4-2 with TRBJ2-3, with TRBD2 matching over 9 bases. The specimen was CD8+ T cells sorted from PBMCs, collected more than 8 days after the first yellow fever vaccination. The source is a man aged 18 to 30 who received the YFV17D yellow fever vaccine. CDR3 sequence: CASNAGGPTDTQYF. The CDR3 nucleotides are TGTGCCAGCAATGCGGGGGGGCCGACAGATACGCAGTATTTT.